The 10 T cell receptor beta chains in this list originate from one sample, sequenced in a study of shared clonotypes between healthy human individuals. The assay was immunoSEQ multiplex PCR, and TCRdb's table has in-frame clones only and misses some. The sample has 2 million to 2.5 million clones, 92% seen once. What was sequenced was naive CD4+ T cells from PBMCs. Specified subset: CD45RA+ positively selected. The source of these receptors is a man aged 18 to 29 in good health. Some clones in this sample may be carry-over from other donors' samples.

V is TRBV19 and J is TRBJ1-3, with D unresolved. The V and J ends lost 3 bases and 2 bases respectively, with 11 bases between them. Germline V gives CDR1 LNHDA, CDR2 SQIVND (reference sequence). This CDR3 has 15 amino acids. DNA for the CDR3: TGTGCCAGTAGTATTTCTACAGCGGCTGGAAACACCATATATTTT. Translated, it gives CASSISTAAGNTIYF.

This clone was counted a single time. This chain's CDR3 is CASSLDRGEDNEQFF. CDR3 sequence (DNA): TGTGCCAGCAGTTTAGACAGGGGGGAAGACAATGAGCAGTTCTTC. The V call is TRBV2, the J call TRBJ2-1, with 9 bases matching TRBD1. Germline CDR1 and CDR2: SNHLY and FYNNEI. The CDR3 extends over 15 amino acids. After removal of 5 bases from V and 5 bases from J, the junction contained 7 bases not matched to a gene.

This chain uses TRBV21-1 with TRBJ2-7. TRBV21-1 is termed a pseudogene. The CDR3 covers 17 residues. The CDR3 here is CASSKIHNPMLSYEQYF. The CDR3 region has the DNA TGTGCCAGCAGCAAAATTCACAACCCAATGTTGAGCTACGAGCAGTACTTC.

This chain links TRBV6-1 with TRBJ1-1; D not resolved. Trimming left V 4 bases short and J 0 bases short, with 12 bases between. The germline V gene has CDR1 MNHNS and CDR2 SASEGT. The CDR3 contains 15 residues. The CDR3 sequence is CASSGRQDMNTEAFF. Written as DNA, the CDR3 is TGTGCCAGCAGTGGCCGACAAGACATGAACACTGAAGCTTTCTTT.

The chain recombines TRBV9 with TRBJ1-1; 9 bases are shared with TRBD1. Germline assignment: CDR1 SGDLS and CDR2 YYNGEE. Trimming took 4 bases from V and 6 from J; bases not matched to a gene: 7. This CDR3 region has 14 residues. The CDR3 coding sequence is TGTGCCAGCAGCCCTCGGGACAGGGACGCTGAAGCTTTCTTT. It specifies CASSPRDRDAEAFF. Looking up the rest from reference TRBV9 and TRBJ1-1 gives the full variable domain: DSGVTQTPKHLITATGQRVTLRCSPRSGDLSVYWYQQSLDQGLQFLIQYYNGEERAKGNILERFSAQQFPDLHSELNLSSLELGDSALYFCASSPRDRDAEAFFGQGTRLTVV.

V and J are TRBV9 and TRBJ2-7; maybe TRBD2 (6 bases). V dropped 0 bases and J dropped 7 bases, with 11 bases sitting between them. CDR3 length equals 13 residues. CDR1 is SGDLS, CDR2 YYNGEE, per germline. Here the CDR3 reads CASSVDWGREQYF. CDR3 sequence (DNA): TGTGCCAGCAGCGTAGATTGGGGGAGGGAGCAGTACTTC. Full variable domain (remainder filled in from reference TRBV9 and TRBJ2-7): DSGVTQTPKHLITATGQRVTLRCSPRSGDLSVYWYQQSLDQGLQFLIQYYNGEERAKGNILERFSAQQFPDLHSELNLSSLELGDSALYFCASSVDWGREQYFGPGTRLTVT.

V and J are TRBV6-1 and TRBJ1-2; 10 bases are a match to TRBD1. The germline CDR1 and CDR2 sequences are MNHNS and SASEGT. The CDR3 length is 14 residues. V was pared by 3 bases and J by 7 bases, with 5 bases of the junction left unmatched. The CDR3 here is CASSDRQGAGGYTF. The CDR3 DNA sequence: TGTGCCAGCAGTGATAGACAGGGGGCGGGTGGCTACACCTTC.

The genes are TRBV6-1 and TRBJ2-7; 8 bases are a match to TRBD2. Per the germline V gene, CDR1 is MNHNS and CDR2 is SASEGT. The CDR3 is made up of 13 amino acids. The ends lost 6 bases at V and 5 bases at J; junction bases unmatched: 6. The DNA for the CDR3 is TGTGCCAGCAGGAGACTAGCGAAGCACGAGCAGTACTTC. Translating it yields CASRRLAKHEQYF.

The chain couples TRBV28 to TRBJ2-5, with D possibly matching TRBD1 (6 bases). Trimming removed 2 bases at V and 4 bases at J, with 14 bases between. The CDR3 runs to 15 residues. The germline gives CDR1 MDHEN, CDR2 SYDVKM. CDR3 DNA sequence: TGTGCCAGCAGTTTACGACAGGTACGGGGAGAGACCCAGTACTTC. Residues: CASSLRQVRGETQYF.

This chain joins TRBV29-1 and TRBJ2-2; D might be TRBD1 or TRBD2, each matching 5 bases. The CDR3 contains 15 residues. V lost 3 bases and J 6 bases, leaving 17 bases between the germline ends. Germline CDR1 SQVTM, CDR2 ANQGSEA. The CDR3 sequence: CSVDIEGPEPGELFF. In nucleotides, the CDR3 is TGCAGCGTTGATATAGAGGGACCGGAACCCGGGGAGCTGTTTTTT.